A single TCR beta chain is shown here with its context. The source of the sample is a study of blood T cell repertoires in COVID-19. This table comes from immunoSEQ multiplex PCR, and its TCRdb copy is limited to in-frame clones, with some not included. The sample records over 90,000 clones, approximately 90% being singletons. Germline-derived CDR1 and CDR2 are SGHTA and FQGTGA. Trimming removed 4 bases at V and 5 bases at J, with 14 bases between. The CDR3 spans 14 residues. The V gene is TRBV7-3, the J gene TRBJ1-2, with D uncertain. Sequences were obtained from peripheral blood. This TCR was sampled from a man aged 50-59 years with active COVID-19. CDR3 amino acids: CASSSGVEVYGYTF. CDR3 bases: TGTGCCAGCAGCTCCGGAGTGGAGGTATATGGCTACACCTTC.